These T cell receptor beta chains were read from a single sample in a study of blood T cell repertoires in COVID-19. Measured with immunoSEQ multiplex PCR; TCRdb has only the in-frame clones, and not every one. The table shows about 250,000 clones, with 86% occurring only once. The sample comprised peripheral blood. Receptors originate from an elderly woman with COVID-19, enrolled during active disease. Both conserved end residues are part of each CDR3. The order of the fields is V gene, J gene, clone size, D gene, CDR3 length, CDR3 protein, CDR3 DNA. D genes are given only for firm matches. Size is omitted from some rows. Given values are once, few, many or a class for expanded clones.

v_call: TRBV5-1; j_call: TRBJ2-1; clone_size: few; d_call: NA; cdr3_length: 14; cdr3_aa: CASSLDPQYNEQFF; cdr3_nt: TGCGCCAGCAGCTTGGACCCGCAGTACAATGAGCAGTTCTTC
v_call: TRBV30; j_call: TRBJ2-3; clone_size: NA; d_call: NA; cdr3_length: 13; cdr3_aa: CAWSGGKPDTQYF; cdr3_nt: TGTGCCTGGAGCGGGGGTAAGCCAGATACGCAGTATTTT
v_call: TRBV5-1; j_call: TRBJ1-2; clone_size: few; d_call: NA; cdr3_length: 14; cdr3_aa: CASSLTFANYGYTF; cdr3_nt: TGCGCCAGCAGCTTAACATTCGCTAACTATGGCTACACCTTC
v_call: TRBV6-6; j_call: TRBJ1-2; clone_size: NA; d_call: TRBD1; cdr3_length: 15; cdr3_aa: CASSPGTGGNYGYTF; cdr3_nt: TGTGCCAGCAGTCCCGGGACAGGGGGCAACTATGGCTACACCTTC
v_call: TRBV2; j_call: TRBJ2-3; clone_size: NA; d_call: TRBD2; cdr3_length: 15; cdr3_aa: CASSAQAGGTDTQYF; cdr3_nt: TGTGCCAGCAGTGCCCAAGCGGGGGGCACAGATACGCAGTATTTT
v_call: TRBV6-5; j_call: TRBJ1-3; clone_size: NA; d_call: TRBD1; cdr3_length: 15; cdr3_aa: CASSSDRVSGNTIYF; cdr3_nt: TGTGCCAGCAGCTCGGACAGGGTGTCTGGAAACACCATATATTTT
v_call: TRBV6-5; j_call: TRBJ2-2; clone_size: NA; d_call: NA; cdr3_length: 16; cdr3_aa: CASSYSIGRATGELFF; cdr3_nt: TGTGCCAGCAGTTACTCGATCGGGCGGGCCACCGGGGAGCTGTTTTTT
v_call: TRBV6-5; j_call: TRBJ1-6; clone_size: NA; d_call: TRBD1; cdr3_length: 15; cdr3_aa: CASSYRSRGNSPLHF; cdr3_nt: TGTGCCAGCAGTTACAGGAGCAGGGGGAATTCACCCCTCCACTTT
v_call: TRBV19; j_call: TRBJ2-1; clone_size: NA; d_call: TRBD1; cdr3_length: 15; cdr3_aa: CASSREGQGYNEQFF; cdr3_nt: TGTGCCAGTAGTAGGGAGGGACAGGGTTACAATGAGCAGTTCTTC
v_call: TRBV9; j_call: TRBJ1-4; clone_size: NA; d_call: NA; cdr3_length: 15; cdr3_aa: CASSVAGRAHEKLFF; cdr3_nt: TGTGCCAGCAGCGTAGCTGGCAGGGCGCATGAAAAACTGTTTTTT
v_call: TRBV6-5; j_call: TRBJ2-2; clone_size: NA; d_call: TRBD2; cdr3_length: 14; cdr3_aa: CAMRGLGSHGELFF; cdr3_nt: TGTGCCATGCGGGGACTAGGAAGTCACGGGGAGCTGTTTTTT